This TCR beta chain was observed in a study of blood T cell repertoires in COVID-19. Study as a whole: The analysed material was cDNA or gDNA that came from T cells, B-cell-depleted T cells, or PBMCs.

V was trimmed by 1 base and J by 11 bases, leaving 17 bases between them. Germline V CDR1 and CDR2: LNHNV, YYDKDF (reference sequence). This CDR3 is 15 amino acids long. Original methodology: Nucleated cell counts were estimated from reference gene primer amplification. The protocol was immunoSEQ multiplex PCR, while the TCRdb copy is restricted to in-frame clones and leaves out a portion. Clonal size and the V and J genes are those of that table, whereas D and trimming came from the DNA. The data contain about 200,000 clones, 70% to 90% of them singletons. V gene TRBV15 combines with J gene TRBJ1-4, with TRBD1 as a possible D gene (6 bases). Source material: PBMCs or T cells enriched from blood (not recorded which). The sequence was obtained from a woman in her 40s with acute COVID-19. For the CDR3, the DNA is TGTGCCACCAGCAGAGGAAACTTACAGGGCCCCAAACTGTTTTTT. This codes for CATSRGNLQGPKLFF. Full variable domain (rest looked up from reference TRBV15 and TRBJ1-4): DAMVIQNPRYQVTQFGKPVTLSCSQTLNHNVMYWYQQKSSQAPKLLFHYYDKDFNNEADTPDNFQSRRPNTSFCFLDIRSPGLGDTAMYLCATSRGNLQGPKLFFGSGTQLSVL.